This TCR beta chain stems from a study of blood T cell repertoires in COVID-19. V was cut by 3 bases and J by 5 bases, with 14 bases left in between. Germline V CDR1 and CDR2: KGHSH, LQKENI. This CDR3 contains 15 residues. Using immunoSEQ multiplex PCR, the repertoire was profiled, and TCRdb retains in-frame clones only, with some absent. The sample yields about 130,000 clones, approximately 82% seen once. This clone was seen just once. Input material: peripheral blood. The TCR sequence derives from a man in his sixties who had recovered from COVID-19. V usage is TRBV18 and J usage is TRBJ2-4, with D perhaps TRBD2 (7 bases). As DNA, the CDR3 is TGTGCCAGCTCACCCCTCGGGGGGCGCGAAAACATTCAGTACTTC. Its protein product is CASSPLGGRENIQYF.